This paragraph reports one T cell receptor beta chain. The V gene's germline CDR1 is SGDLS and CDR2 YYNGEE. The V and J ends lost 3 bases and 0 bases, in that order; junction bases with no gene match: 5. The CDR3 totals 16 residues. This specimen belongs to a study of shared T cell receptors in the human thymus. Repertoires were generated with immunoSEQ multiplex PCR, while TCRdb's copy carries only in-frame clones and drops some. The sample has hundreds of thousands of clones; around 89% are singletons. A further study also used this sample, focusing on human thymus T cells. Per that paper: Resections were taken during corrective heart surgery, and the thymus tissue came from these. Repertoires from thymus and blood appeared to show biased V and J gene usage. Unrelated people showed highly overlapping thymic repertoires, related research reported.

The material sequenced was thymocytes. The chain uses TRBV9 and TRBJ2-5; the match to TRBD1 covers 10 bases. The receptor was derived from a boy less than two years old with a congenital heart defect. DNA of the CDR3: TGTGCCAGCAGCGCTAGGACAGGGGGACACCAAGAGACCCAGTACTTC. This sequence encodes CASSARTGGHQETQYF. The variable domain in full, with the rest retrieved from reference TRBV9 and TRBJ2-5, is DSGVTQTPKHLITATGQRVTLRCSPRSGDLSVYWYQQSLDQGLQFLIQYYNGEERAKGNILERFSAQQFPDLHSELNLSSLELGDSALYFCASSARTGGHQETQYFGPGTRLLVL.